This paragraph reports one TCR beta chain. This specimen comes from a study of T cell changes during pregnancy in multiple sclerosis. Germline loops: CDR1 SGHVS, CDR2 FNYEAQ. CDR3 length equals 16 residues. Trimming pared 0 bases from V and 8 bases from J, leaving 19 bases between. The table came from immunoSEQ multiplex PCR; TCRdb's copy has only in-frame clones and leaves some out. Of approximately 30,000 clones detected, approximately 94% appear once; the ten largest clones hold around 0.43%. The clonotype was recovered from a female donor with multiple sclerosis, enrolled in a pregnancy study. The chain carries TRBV7-6 and TRBJ1-2; TRBD1 is a possible D gene (5 bases). This specimen was CD4+ T cells from peripheral blood mononuclear cells, taken after pregnancy. This CDR3 is CASSLAPDSEASGYTF. The CDR3 coding sequence is TGTGCCAGCAGCTTAGCGCCCGACAGTGAGGCCTCCGGCTACACCTTC.